The next 17 T cell receptor beta chains were all read from a single sample in a study of vaccination effects on CD4 cells after COVID-19. The antigens for these receptors are not known. Expansion with viral peptide pools was applied to antigen-specific CD4+ T cells by the ViraFEST assay prior to sequencing. Cells that had been cultured for roughly ten days were the source of isolated CD4+ T cells. No vaccinee had earlier SARS-CoV-2 infection, and nucleocapsid antibodies were negative. Profiling relied on immunoSEQ multiplex PCR, and the TCRdb table lists in-frame clones only, not all of them. The repertoire includes 35,000 to 40,000 clones, less than 70% of them detected once, and 14% to 15% sits in the top ten. Material: CD4+ T cells from PBMCs cultured with HCoV-OC43 spike peptides, obtained before COVID-19 vaccination. Subset defined: HCoV-OC43 spike overlapping peptide pool stimulation. Receptors were obtained from a human donor who received a COVID-19 vaccine.

This clone was seen more than once but under ten times. The chain uses TRBV7-8 and TRBJ1-1; D ambiguous. The V end was cut by 5 bases, the J end by 5 bases, with 15 bases between. The CDR3 is made up of 14 amino acids. Germline-derived CDR1 and CDR2 are SGHVS and FQNEAQ. The CDR3 sequence is CASSPLSLRTEAFF. In DNA, the CDR3 is TGTGCCAGCAGCCCTCTTTCACTGCGGACTGAAGCTTTCTTT.

The chain has TRBV5-1 and TRBJ1-4, with a weak D call TRBD1 (5 bases). The CDR3 covers 14 residues. Germline lookup yields CDR1 SGHRS and CDR2 YFSETQ. V was clipped by 2 bases and J by 8 bases, with 13 bases between them. The CDR3 DNA is TGCGCCAGCAGCTTTGGCCAGGGTGGCGAAAAACTGTTTTTT. Protein sequence: CASSFGQGGEKLFF.

This clone was observed a handful of times. This rearrangement joins TRBV5-1 to TRBJ2-3, with D possibly matching TRBD2 (5 bases). Germline values: CDR1 SGHRS, CDR2 YFSETQ. CDR3 length: 18 residues. Trimming pared 5 bases from V and 0 bases from J, leaving 22 bases between. This CDR3 reads CASSRTAGEFISTDTQYF. In nucleotides, the CDR3 is TGCGCCAGCAGTCGAACCGCCGGGGAGTTTATAAGCACAGATACGCAGTATTTT. The full variable domain, in which reference TRBV5-1 and TRBJ2-3 provide the parts outside the CDR3, is KAGVTQTPRYLIKTRGQQVTLSCSPISGHRSVSWYQQTPGQGLQFLFEYFSETQRNKGNFPGRFSGRQFSNSRSEMNVSTLELGDSALYLCASSRTAGEFISTDTQYFGPGTRLTVL.

This clone was picked up a small number of times. V gene TRBV18 combines with J gene TRBJ1-2; D gene ambiguous. Germline V lookup: CDR1 KGHSH, CDR2 LQKENI. This CDR3 has 13 amino acids. V lost 8 bases and J lost 4, with 14 bases in between. The CDR3 sequence: CASGPDGRYGYTF. For the CDR3, the DNA is TGTGCCAGCGGCCCGGACGGACGCTATGGCTACACCTTC. The full variable domain, its missing parts supplied by reference TRBV18 and TRBJ1-2, is NAGVMQNPRHLVRRRGQEARLRCSPMKGHSHVYWYRQLPEEGLKFMVYLQKENIIDESGMPKERFSAEFPKEGPSILRIQQVVRGDSAAYFCASGPDGRYGYTFGSGTRLTVV.

The table lists this clone with a count of one. The rearrangement joins TRBV6-2 or TRBV6-3 to TRBJ2-1; the D is unclear. The CDR3 spans 13 residues. Trimming removed 2 bases from V and 10 bases from J, with 12 bases in between. Germline V gene sequence: CDR1 MNHEY, CDR2 SVGEGT. The CDR3 DNA reads TGTGCCAGCAGTTACCTTGGTTTGGGCGAGCAGTTCTTC. Translation: CASSYLGLGEQFF.

This chain uses TRBV6-1 with TRBJ1-3; D is undetermined. The CDR3 consists of 12 residues. The germline gives CDR1 MNHNS, CDR2 SASEGT. The V and J ends lost 1 base and 9 bases respectively, with 7 bases between them. CDR3 sequence: CASSEDSLTIYF. The CDR3 nucleotides read TGTGCCAGCAGTGAAGACAGCCTCACCATATATTTT.

CDR3 protein: CASSLGGRAQDTQYF. In DNA, the CDR3 is TGTGCCAGCAGCTTGGGGGGGAGGGCCCAAGATACGCAGTATTTT. The chain has TRBV5-8 and TRBJ2-3, with 7 bases identical to TRBD2. The germline gives CDR1 SGHTS, CDR2 YDEGEE. V shed 0 bases, J shed 5 bases, and the junction held 6 bases outside the gene matches. The CDR3 has 15 residues.

The V gene is TRBV5-6, the J gene TRBJ2-7; D is ambiguous. The CDR3 runs to 11 residues. Looked up from germline, CDR1 is SGHDT and CDR2 is YYEEEE. V dropped 2 bases and J dropped 3 bases, with 3 bases sitting between them. CDR3 nucleotides: TGTGCCAGCAGCTTTGACTACGAGCAGTACTTC. Its translation: CASSFDYEQYF.

The V gene is TRBV3-1 (or the pseudogene TRBV3-2), the J gene TRBJ2-5, with 11 bases identical to TRBD1. This CDR3 has 16 amino acids. The V gene's germline CDR1 is LGHDT and CDR2 YNNKEL (reference sequence). With 2 bases clipped from V and 5 bases from J, the junction kept 7 bases outside the gene matches. The CDR3 bases are TGTGCCAGCAGCCAAAATGTAGGGACAGGGGGGGAGACCCAGTACTTC. Protein sequence: CASSQNVGTGGETQYF.

V is TRBV18 and J is TRBJ2-7; TRBD2 might be the D (5 bases). V gave up 4 bases and J gave up 2 bases, with 12 bases separating them. Germline CDR1 reads KGHSH; CDR2 reads LQKENI. The CDR3 runs 14 residues. The CDR3 sequence is CASSLPGKPYEQYF. The CDR3 DNA is TGTGCCAGCTCACTCCCGGGGAAACCCTACGAGCAGTACTTC.

The chain couples TRBV10-2 to TRBJ2-6, with 7 bases identical to TRBD1. V shed 8 bases, J shed 0 bases, and the junction held 22 bases outside the gene matches. The CDR3 totals 21 residues. Germline lookup yields CDR1 WSHSY and CDR2 SAAADI. The CDR3 loop is CASGDIRDRLLGNSGANVLTF. The CDR3 DNA follows: TGCGCCAGCGGGGACATACGGGACAGACTCCTAGGAAACTCTGGGGCCAACGTCCTGACTTTC.

The chain couples TRBV18 to TRBJ1-5; TRBD1 agrees at 8 bases. J lost 9 bases, V lost 4 bases, and 17 bases had no gene match. Germline CDR1 reads KGHSH; CDR2 reads LQKENI. This CDR3 is 17 amino acids long. The chain's CDR3 is CASSLRQGINADTPQHF. DNA of the CDR3: TGTGCCAGCTCACTAAGACAGGGGATCAACGCCGATACGCCCCAGCATTTT.

This clone came up a few times. This CDR3 reads CASSGGDSPLHF. DNA of the CDR3: TGTGCCAGCAGCGGCGGTGATTCACCCCTCCACTTT. The rearrangement uses TRBV9 and TRBJ1-6; no definite D call. Germline V gene lookup returns CDR1 SGDLS and CDR2 YYNGEE. Trimming took 3 bases from V and 8 from J, leaving 6 bases between them. The CDR3 contains 12 residues. The variable domain in full, with the rest retrieved from reference TRBV9 and TRBJ1-6, is DSGVTQTPKHLITATGQRVTLRCSPRSGDLSVYWYQQSLDQGLQFLIQYYNGEERAKGNILERFSAQQFPDLHSELNLSSLELGDSALYFCASSGGDSPLHFGNGTRLTVT.

The chain has TRBV20-1 and TRBJ1-2, with no clear D. This CDR3 comprises 11 residues. From germline, CDR1 is DFQATT and CDR2 SNEGSKA (reference sequence). The DNA of the CDR3 is TGCAGCGCCTCGACACGCGATGGCTACACCTTC. Amino acids: CSASTRDGYTF.

This sequence joins TRBV12-5 and TRBJ1-1, with 7 bases identical to TRBD1. There are 18 residues in the CDR3. After removal of 1 base from V and 3 bases from J, the junction contained 14 bases not matched to a gene. Looked up from germline, CDR1 is LGHNT and CDR2 is FRNRAP. CDR3 DNA: TGTGCTAGTGGTTTGGCAGTTCGGGTGGGCAGGGGGGACACTGAAGCTTTCTTT. Amino acid sequence: CASGLAVRVGRGDTEAFF.

There are a few counts of this clone. The chain employs TRBV14 and TRBJ2-7; D unresolved. This CDR3 spans 14 amino acids. Looked up from germline, CDR1 is SGHDN and CDR2 is FVKESK. The V gene lost 0 bases and the J gene lost 2 bases, with 8 bases spanning the gap. The CDR3 DNA sequence: TGTGCCAGCAGCCAAGACCTAGTAACCTACGAGCAGTACTTC. Amino acids: CASSQDLVTYEQYF.

The rearrangement joins TRBV19 to TRBJ2-4, with 8 nucleotides matching TRBD2. After removal of 3 bases from V and 6 bases from J, the junction contained 10 bases not matched to a gene. The V gene's germline CDR1 is LNHDA and CDR2 SQIVND (reference sequence). The CDR3 consists of 16 residues. The CDR3 region has the DNA TGTGCCAGTAGTATCCCAAGGGCTAGCGGGCGAAACATTCAGTACTTC. Residues: CASSIPRASGRNIQYF.